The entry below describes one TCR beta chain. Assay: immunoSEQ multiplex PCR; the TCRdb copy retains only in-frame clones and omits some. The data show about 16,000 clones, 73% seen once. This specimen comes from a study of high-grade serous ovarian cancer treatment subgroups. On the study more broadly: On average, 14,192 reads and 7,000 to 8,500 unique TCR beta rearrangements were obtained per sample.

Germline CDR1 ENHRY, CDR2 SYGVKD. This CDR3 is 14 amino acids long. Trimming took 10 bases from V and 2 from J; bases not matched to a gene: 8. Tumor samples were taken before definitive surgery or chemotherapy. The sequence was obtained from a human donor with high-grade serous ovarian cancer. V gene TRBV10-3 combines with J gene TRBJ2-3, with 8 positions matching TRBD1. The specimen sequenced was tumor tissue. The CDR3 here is CASATGAPTDTQYF. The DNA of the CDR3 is TGTGCCAGTGCGACAGGGGCGCCCACAGATACGCAGTATTTT.